The rows below give T cell receptor beta chains drawn from one sample of a study of blood T cell repertoires in COVID-19. Here immunoSEQ multiplex PCR was the method, and the copy in TCRdb shows in-frame clones only, minus some. Counted here are about 190,000 clones, about nine tenths occurring once; the ten biggest clones make up 1.6%. The sequenced material came from peripheral blood. The source is a man aged 18 to 29 with active or convalescent COVID-19. Each CDR3 is given with its conserved first and last residue. A D gene is named only where the DNA matches it firmly. Clone size is given for some rows only: seen once, a few or many times, or a class if the clone is expanded.

>TRBD1|TRBJ2-1|TRBV7-6|once
CASSLVYRGLRGRSYNEQFF
TGTGCCAGCAGCTTAGTATACAGGGGGCTTCGGGGGAGGTCCTACAATGAGCAGTTCTTC
>TRBD1|TRBJ2-5|TRBV7-9|NA
CASSRTGGVFGDSEETQYF
TGTGCCAGCAGCCGGACAGGGGGCGTTTTCGGGGATTCAGAGGAGACCCAGTACTTC
>NA|TRBJ1-4|TRBV2|many
CASSPSLSGNEKLFF
TGTGCCAGCAGCCCCTCGTTATCGGGTAATGAAAAACTGTTTTTT
>NA|TRBJ2-2|TRBV19|NA
CASSRQADTGELFF
TGTGCCAGTAGTAGGCAGGCAGACACCGGGGAGCTGTTTTTT
>TRBD1|TRBJ1-4|TRBV25-1|NA
CASAGQGNEKLFF
TGTGCCAGCGCAGGACAGGGAAATGAAAAACTGTTTTTT
>TRBD1|TRBJ1-4|TRBV3-1/TRBV3-2|NA
CASSQDGTGNNEKLFF
TGTGCCAGCAGCCAAGATGGGACAGGGAATAATGAAAAACTGTTTTTT
>NA|TRBJ2-7|TRBV30|once
CAWSAPWERASYEQYF
TGTGCCTGGAGCGCCCCATGGGAGCGAGCTTCCTACGAGCAGTACTTC
>NA|TRBJ2-5|TRBV7-3|NA
CASSLTGRGETQYF
TGTGCCAGCAGCCTCACAGGAAGGGGGGAGACCCAGTACTTC
>NA|TRBJ2-5|TRBV4-1|NA
CASSQGLANGVQETQYF
TGCGCCAGCAGCCAAGGCCTAGCGAACGGAGTCCAAGAGACCCAGTACTTC
>TRBD1|TRBJ1-2|TRBV4-2|NA
CASSQTGGAYENGYTF
TGTGCCAGCAGCCAGACAGGGGGCGCATATGAGAATGGCTACACCTTC
>NA|TRBJ2-1|TRBV7-6|NA
CASSSSAAPYNEQFF
TGTGCCAGCAGCTCGTCCGCGGCCCCCTACAATGAGCAGTTCTTC
>NA|TRBJ2-7|TRBV28|NA
CASRGRTETYEQYF
TGTGCCAGCAGGGGTAGGACAGAAACCTACGAGCAGTACTTC
>NA|TRBJ1-3|TRBV6-6|NA
CASSLSRVGNTIYF
TGTGCCAGCAGTTTAAGTCGGGTCGGAAACACCATATATTTT
>NA|TRBJ1-1|TRBV11-1|once
CASSSDRRYTEAFF
TGTGCCAGCAGTTCGGACAGAAGATACACTGAAGCTTTCTTT
>TRBD1|TRBJ1-3|TRBV29-1|NA
CSVGVGGENTIYF
TGCAGCGTTGGTGTAGGGGGCGAAAACACCATATATTTT
>TRBD2|TRBJ2-5|TRBV5-1|NA
CASRLDSGGARETQYF
TGCGCCAGCAGACTTGATAGCGGGGGGGCCCGAGAGACCCAGTACTTC
>NA|TRBJ2-2|TRBV7-8|NA
CASSPSTGELFF
TGTGCCAGCAGCCCTAGCACCGGGGAGCTGTTTTTT
>NA|TRBJ1-1|TRBV18|few
CASSYGTPTEAFF
TGTGCCAGCTCATACGGGACACCGACTGAAGCTTTCTTT
>NA|TRBJ1-5|TRBV7-2|NA
CASSTGGDGNQPQHF
TGTGCCAGCAGCACCGGAGGGGATGGAAATCAGCCCCAGCATTTT
>TRBD2|TRBJ2-2|TRBV7-6|NA
CASSRDREGPDTGELFF
TGTGCCAGCAGCCGCGACCGGGAGGGCCCGGACACCGGGGAGCTGTTTTTT
>NA|TRBJ2-4|TRBV2|NA
CASSSIGQEGDIQYF
TGTGCCAGCAGTTCAATCGGACAGGAGGGGGACATTCAGTACTTC
>TRBD1|TRBJ1-1|TRBV6-5|NA
CASSYRQGMNTEAFF
TGTGCCAGCAGTTACAGACAGGGGATGAACACTGAAGCTTTCTTT
>NA|TRBJ2-7|TRBV6-5|NA
CASRRDSTDHEQYF
TGTGCCAGCAGGCGGGACAGTACGGACCACGAGCAGTACTTC
>NA|TRBJ2-1|TRBV15|NA
CATSSVGSIYNEQFF
TGTGCCACCAGCAGTGTCGGGTCTATCTACAATGAGCAGTTCTTC
>NA|TRBJ2-5|TRBV19|NA
CASSKVSTGSKETQYF
TGTGCCAGTAGTAAAGTTTCAACAGGGAGCAAAGAGACCCAGTACTTC
>NA|TRBJ2-7|TRBV6-5|NA
CASSGVQVDEQYF
TGTGCCAGCAGCGGGGTGCAGGTTGACGAGCAGTACTTC
>TRBD2|TRBJ2-3|TRBV6-1|NA
CASSEAGRGADTQYF
TGTGCCAGCAGTGAAGCGGGACGGGGGGCAGATACGCAGTATTTT
>NA|TRBJ1-1|TRBV2|NA
CASRGGNTEAFF
TGTGCCAGCAGGGGGGGAAACACTGAAGCTTTCTTT
>TRBD2|TRBJ2-2|TRBV3-1/TRBV3-2|once
CASSQDEHSGRSGELFF
TGTGCCAGCAGCCAAGACGAGCATAGCGGGAGGTCCGGGGAGCTGTTTTTT
>NA|TRBJ1-5|TRBV5-6|many
CASSLDMAPNQPQHF
TGTGCCAGCAGCTTGGATATGGCCCCCAATCAGCCCCAGCATTTT
>NA|TRBJ1-2|TRBV9|NA
CASSLPPDNSYGYTF
TGTGCCAGCAGCCTCCCGCCCGACAATTCTTATGGCTACACCTTC
>NA|TRBJ1-2|TRBV5-1|NA
CASSNDTLAGYTF
TGCGCCAGCAGCAACGACACTCTAGCTGGCTACACCTTC
>NA|TRBJ2-2|TRBV5-1|once
CASSLTPNTGELFF
TGCGCCAGCAGCTTGACACCGAACACCGGGGAGCTGTTTTTT
>TRBD1|TRBJ1-1|TRBV7-9|NA
CASSLAQGARAEAFF
TGTGCCAGCAGCTTAGCACAGGGGGCGAGGGCTGAAGCTTTCTTT
>NA|TRBJ1-3|TRBV5-1|once
CASSSGTPGNTIYF
TGCGCCAGCAGCTCAGGGACACCTGGAAACACCATATATTTT
>TRBD1|TRBJ2-7|TRBV19|NA
CASTRTGINYEQYF
TGTGCCAGTACCCGGACAGGGATTAACTACGAGCAGTACTTC
>TRBD2|TRBJ2-1|TRBV2|NA
CASGETSAKGNEQFF
TGTGCCAGCGGGGAGACTAGCGCTAAGGGCAATGAGCAGTTCTTC
>TRBD1|TRBJ2-1|TRBV27|NA
CASSLYRTGQLYNEQFF
TGTGCCAGCAGTTTATATAGGACGGGACAGCTCTACAATGAGCAGTTCTTC
>TRBD1|TRBJ2-7|TRBV6-1|NA
CASSEIRGPSRVYEQYF
TGTGCCAGCAGTGAAATCAGGGGGCCAAGCCGGGTCTACGAGCAGTACTTC
>TRBD1|TRBJ1-2|TRBV7-9|NA
CASSGSGGGYTF
TGTGCCAGCAGCGGTTCAGGGGGAGGCTACACCTTC
>NA|TRBJ1-1|TRBV28|few
CASSFRVTGITEAFF
TGTGCCAGCAGTTTCAGGGTAACTGGGATCACTGAAGCTTTCTTT
>NA|TRBJ1-2|TRBV30|NA
CAWTRQGKVGYTF
TGTGCCTGGACGCGGCAGGGGAAGGTCGGCTACACCTTC
>NA|TRBJ2-5|TRBV4-1|NA
CASSQDPSWQETQYF
TGCGCCAGCAGCCAAGACCCGAGTTGGCAAGAGACCCAGTACTTC
>TRBD1|TRBJ1-2|TRBV19|NA
CASTPTGVYGYTF
TGTGCCAGTACCCCGACAGGGGTCTATGGCTACACCTTC
>NA|TRBJ1-2|TRBV6-1|few
CASSETTEFYGYTF
TGTGCCAGCAGTGAAACGACAGAGTTCTATGGCTACACCTTC
>TRBD1|TRBJ2-7|TRBV4-3|NA
CASSQDRTGVYEQYF
TGCGCCAGCAGCCAAGATAGGACAGGGGTCTACGAGCAGTACTTC
>TRBD2|TRBJ2-1|TRBV27|NA
CASSLAAGVPNEQFF
TGTGCCAGCAGTCTCGCTGCGGGAGTCCCCAATGAGCAGTTCTTC
>TRBD1|TRBJ2-7|TRBV18|NA
CASSRGTGGSEQYF
TGTGCCAGCTCACGAGGGACAGGGGGGAGCGAGCAGTACTTC
>TRBD1|TRBJ2-3|TRBV9|NA
CASSGPGQETDTQYF
TGTGCCAGCAGCGGACCGGGACAGGAAACAGATACGCAGTATTTT
>NA|TRBJ1-6|TRBV19|NA
CASSMGAARNSPLHF
TGTGCCAGTAGTATGGGGGCAGCGCGGAATTCACCCCTCCACTTT
>NA|TRBJ1-2|TRBV30|NA
CAWSEGQAYGYTF
TGTGCCTGGAGTGAGGGACAAGCCTATGGCTACACCTTC
>NA|TRBJ1-2|TRBV30|NA
CAWSVWGVDGYTF
TGTGCCTGGAGTGTATGGGGGGTGGATGGCTACACCTTC
>NA|TRBJ1-1|TRBV30|NA
CAWSLPRTAMNTEAFF
TGTGCCTGGAGTTTGCCCCGGACAGCTATGAACACTGAAGCTTTCTTT
>NA|TRBJ2-3|TRBV20-1|once
CSALIGDTQYF
TGCAGTGCTCTAATTGGAGATACGCAGTATTTT